This T cell receptor (beta chain) emerged from a study of beta chain features in type 1 diabetes. On this clone: No antigen is known for it.

This CDR3 spans 14 amino acids. Trimming pared 2 bases from V and 0 bases from J, leaving 10 bases between. Germline assignment: CDR1 GTSNPN and CDR2 SVGIG (reference sequence). Since all of the isolated RNA was reverse transcribed, expressed TCRB transcripts were what got sequenced. Clones were sequenced by immunoSEQ multiplex PCR, and TCRdb holds only the in-frame ones, with some missing. The sample lists about 620,000 clones; about 14% were seen once. Findings and caveats of the study: Patients with type 1 diabetes showed fewer VDJ junction insertions and more deletions. Across all four CD4+ subsets, people with type 1 diabetes showed modestly shorter TCRB CDR3s. A potential influence of HLA type upon TCRB rearrangement remained unresolved herein.

Only one heparinised blood draw was taken per donor, and its volume averaged roughly 120 mL. The receptor was derived from a man aged 18 to 35 in good health. Sequenced input: naive CD4+ T cells from blood. The chain joins TRBV30 to TRBJ1-2; D not certain. The CDR3 bases are TGTGCCTGGAGTATAGAACCCTCTAACTATGGCTACACCTTC. Protein product: CAWSIEPSNYGYTF.